The 30 T cell receptor beta chains below were found in one sample sequenced in a study of shared clonotypes between healthy human individuals. The assay was immunoSEQ multiplex PCR, and TCRdb's table has in-frame clones only and misses some. The table shows fewer than 400,000 clones, with 74% occurring only once. The material sequenced was memory CD4+ T cells sorted from blood. Stated subset: CD45RA-negative fraction. The receptors were gathered from a man younger than 45 in good health.

The rearrangement uses TRBV5-1 and TRBJ2-5; no clear D. With 8 bases removed from V and 3 bases from J, the gap between germline ends came to 14 bases. Germline CDR1 SGHRS, CDR2 YFSETQ. The CDR3 has 13 amino acids. The CDR3 here is CASREPAEETQYF. The CDR3 bases are TGCGCCAGTAGGGAACCGGCCGAAGAGACCCAGTACTTC.

A single count supports this clone. Within the sample, other DNA sequences also encode this same CDR3. The rearrangement uses TRBV11-3 and TRBJ2-5; D remains unclear. Trimming left V 0 bases short and J 4 bases short, with 3 bases between. Germline CDR1 SGHNT, CDR2 YENEEA. This CDR3 has 12 amino acids. CDR3 protein: CASSLDTETQYF. CDR3 bases: TGTGCCAGCAGCTTAGATACAGAGACCCAGTACTTC.

The chain has TRBV7-2 and TRBJ2-3; TRBD1 is a possible D gene (6 bases). Trimming cost V 6 bases and J 1 base, with 14 bases left between them. Per the germline V gene, CDR1 is SGHTA and CDR2 is FQGNSA. The CDR3 totals 15 residues. CDR3 nucleotide sequence: TGTGCCAGCAGTGCGCAGGGGCCTGGCACAGATACGCAGTATTTT. The encoded protein is CASSAQGPGTDTQYF.

At least ten counts were recorded for this clone. Other nucleotide sequences from this sample produce the same CDR3. In DNA form, the CDR3 reads TGTGCCAGCAGTCGAGGACCGAACTCTGGAAACACCATATATTTT. Amino acid sequence: CASSRGPNSGNTIYF. This chain connects TRBV6-5 to TRBJ1-3; D gene uncertain. The length of the CDR3 is 15 residues. Between the trimmed V and J ends, which lost 5 bases and 0 bases, there was a span of 11 bases. The germline V gene has CDR1 MNHEY and CDR2 SVGAGI.

The rearrangement joins TRBV5-5 to TRBJ1-5; D gene uncertain. V was trimmed by 2 bases and J by 4 bases, leaving 4 bases between them. This CDR3 is built from 12 residues. The V gene's germline CDR1 is SGHKS and CDR2 YYEKEE (reference sequence). The CDR3 nucleotides read TGTGCCAGCAGCTTAGGGAATCAGCCCCAGCATTTT. This sequence encodes CASSLGNQPQHF.

This clone appeared once. This chain uses TRBV18 with TRBJ2-3, with 9 bases fitting TRBD1. V shed 3 bases and J 2 bases; nucleotides not matched to a gene: 3. In germline, CDR1 is KGHSH, CDR2 LQKENI. CDR3 size: 15 residues. The CDR3 protein is CASSPGTGITDTQYF. CDR3 DNA sequence: TGTGCCAGCTCACCCGGGACAGGGATCACAGATACGCAGTATTTT.

This clone was counted between two and nine times. The V and J genes are TRBV5-1 and TRBJ2-7, with TRBD1 matching over 8 bases. Germline loops: CDR1 SGHRS, CDR2 YFSETQ. Germline trimming cut 2 bases from V and 5 bases from J; bases unmatched to any gene: 6. The CDR3 consists of 14 residues. CDR3 nucleotide sequence: TGCGCCAGCAGCTTCCGGGACAGGAGTAACGAGCAGTACTTC. Translated: CASSFRDRSNEQYF.

This clone occurred many times. The chain employs TRBV5-1 and TRBJ2-1; 8 bases fit TRBD1. With V trimmed by 6 bases and J by 7 bases, 9 bases remained unmatched. CDR3 length: 14 residues. The V gene's germline CDR1 is SGHRS and CDR2 YFSETQ. This chain's CDR3 is CASTSQGAGNEQFF. The DNA of the CDR3 is TGCGCCAGCACTAGTCAGGGGGCAGGGAATGAGCAGTTCTTC.

This clone has a handful of counts. The CDR3 is CATSRPRDLFFF. In nucleotides, the CDR3 is TGTGCCACCAGCAGACCTCGGGACCTCTTTTTCTTC. The chain combines TRBV15 with TRBJ2-1; D is possibly TRBD1 or TRBD2 (5 bases each). The CDR3 covers 12 residues. Trimming removed 2 bases from V and 16 bases from J, with 15 bases in between. CDR1 is LNHNV and CDR2 is YYDKDF in the germline V gene (reference sequence).

V and J are TRBV7-9 and TRBJ2-5; weak D call: TRBD1 (6 bases). V was pared by 5 bases and J by 8 bases, with 15 bases between. The germline CDR1 and CDR2 sequences are SEHNR and FQNEAQ (reference sequence). This CDR3 comprises 13 residues. The CDR3, as DNA: TGTGCCAGCAGCACAGGGACGGGCCTTACCCAGTACTTC. Protein product: CASSTGTGLTQYF. Filled out from reference TRBV7-9 and TRBJ2-5, the complete variable domain reads DTGVSQNPRHKITKRGQNVTFRCDPISEHNRLYWYRQTLGQGPEFLTYFQNEAQLEKSRLLSDRFSAERPKGSFSTLEIQRTEQGDSAMYLCASSTGTGLTQYFGPGTRLLVL.

The chain uses TRBV18 and TRBJ1-1; no definite D call. With 0 bases removed from V and 5 bases from J, the gap between germline ends came to 13 bases. Germline lookup yields CDR1 KGHSH and CDR2 LQKENI. This CDR3 has 15 amino acids. CDR3: CASSPPVRGFTEAFF. CDR3 sequence (DNA): TGTGCCAGCTCACCACCGGTGAGAGGGTTTACTGAAGCTTTCTTT.

The chain combines TRBV28 with TRBJ2-7; D remains unclear. Germline assignment: CDR1 MDHEN and CDR2 SYDVKM. V was cut by 6 bases and J by 2 bases, with 5 bases left in between. This CDR3 is built from 11 residues. The DNA of the CDR3 is TGTGCCAGCAGCGGAGCCTACGAGCAGTACTTC. It is translated as CASSGAYEQYF.

The chain employs TRBV9 and TRBJ2-5; either TRBD1 or TRBD2 may fit D (6 bases each). V shed 0 bases and J shed 1 base, with 16 bases lying between them. Germline lookup yields CDR1 SGDLS and CDR2 YYNGEE. The CDR3 totals 17 residues. CDR3 nucleotide sequence: TGTGCCAGCAGCGTAGGGAGGGGCACAGGGCGCCAAGAGACCCAGTACTTC. This codes for CASSVGRGTGRQETQYF.

This sequence joins TRBV7-9 and TRBJ1-3, with 8 bases identical to TRBD1. Trimming removed 8 bases from V and 4 bases from J; junction bases left unmatched: 4. Germline loops: CDR1 SEHNR, CDR2 FQNEAQ (reference sequence). This CDR3 region has 13 residues. The CDR3 reads CASGGQGGNTIYF. CDR3 sequence (DNA): TGTGCCAGCGGCGGACAGGGCGGAAACACCATATATTTT.

This clone was counted between two and nine times. The V gene is TRBV5-4, the J gene TRBJ2-2, with a tentative D call TRBD1 (6 bases). The V gene's germline CDR1 is SGHNT and CDR2 YYREEE (reference sequence). V was cut by 2 bases and J by 4 bases, with 9 bases left in between. The CDR3 length is 14 residues. CDR3 nucleotide sequence: TGTGCCAGCAGCTTAGGACAGTCCACCGGGGAGCTGTTTTTT. Amino acids: CASSLGQSTGELFF. Full variable domain (remainder filled in from reference TRBV5-4 and TRBJ2-2): ETGVTQSPTHLIKTRGQQVTLRCSSQSGHNTVSWYQQALGQGPQFIFQYYREEENGRGNFPPRFSGLQFPNYSSELNVNALELDDSALYLCASSLGQSTGELFFGEGSRLTVL.

This clone has ten or more counts. The rearrangement joins TRBV19 to TRBJ2-1, with TRBD1 matching 9 bases. The V and J ends lost 6 bases and 5 bases, in that order; junction bases with no gene match: 11. CDR3 size: 16 residues. Per germline, CDR1 LNHDA and CDR2 SQIVND (reference sequence). This CDR3 reads CASRGSDRGSHNEQFF. In nucleotides, the CDR3 is TGTGCCAGTAGGGGATCGGACAGGGGTTCCCACAATGAGCAGTTCTTC.

V and J are TRBV27 and TRBJ1-2; 11 bases align to TRBD1. With 5 bases clipped from V and 8 bases from J, the junction kept 10 bases outside the gene matches. Germline V CDR1 and CDR2: MNHEY, SMNVEV (reference sequence). This CDR3 contains 15 residues. Here the CDR3 DNA reads TGTGCCAGCAGTCCACGGACAGGGGGCGCGAGAGGCTACACCTTC. This encodes CASSPRTGGARGYTF.

The rearrangement links TRBV6-5 to TRBJ2-1; no clear D gene. The CDR3 sequence is 15 residues long. CDR1 is MNHEY and CDR2 is SVGAGI in the germline V gene. Trimming removed 1 base from V and 5 bases from J, with 12 bases in between. CDR3 sequence: CASSYWPPRDNEQFF. The CDR3 nucleotides are TGTGCCAGCAGTTACTGGCCCCCTCGGGACAATGAGCAGTTCTTC.

The genes are TRBV6-5 and TRBJ1-1; 7 nucleotides align to TRBD1. Germline loops: CDR1 MNHEY, CDR2 SVGAGI. With 5 bases clipped from V and 1 base from J, the junction kept 7 bases outside the gene matches. The CDR3 is made up of 15 amino acids. The CDR3 sequence: CASSPSGQKNTEAFF. CDR3 nucleotide sequence: TGTGCCAGCAGTCCCTCGGGACAGAAGAACACTGAAGCTTTCTTT.

This clone was found a few times. The rearrangement links TRBV25-1 to TRBJ2-7; no clear D. The V gene's germline CDR1 is MGHDK and CDR2 SYGVNS. Trimming removed 0 bases from V and 3 bases from J, with 6 bases in between. The CDR3 sequence is 13 residues long. CDR3 coding DNA: TGTGCCAGCAGTGAATACCGCGGCTACGAGCAGTACTTC. Its translation: CASSEYRGYEQYF.

The rearrangement uses TRBV5-4 and TRBJ1-4; the D is unclear. CDR1 is SGHNT and CDR2 is YYREEE in the germline V gene (reference sequence). This CDR3 has 13 residues. The V end was cut by 3 bases, the J end by 2 bases, with 5 bases between. CDR3 coding DNA: TGTGCCAGCAGCTCGGACACTAATGAAAAACTGTTTTTT. This codes for CASSSDTNEKLFF.

The chain links TRBV25-1 to TRBJ2-1, with no clear D. The germline CDR1 and CDR2 sequences are MGHDK and SYGVNS. The CDR3 length is 13 residues. The V and J ends lost 2 bases and 10 bases respectively, with 12 bases between them. For the CDR3, the DNA is TGTGCCAGCAGTGAAAGTAAGTCTTCGGAGCAGTTCTTC. It specifies CASSESKSSEQFF.

CDR3 sequence reads: CASSDYLGTSNEKLFF. The CDR3 DNA reads as TGTGCCAGCAGTGATTATTTGGGGACCTCCAATGAAAAACTGTTTTTT. This chain joins TRBV6-1 and TRBJ1-4; D is perhaps TRBD1 (5 bases). Germline V CDR1 and CDR2: MNHNS, SASEGT. Deletions cut 3 bases from V and 5 bases from J, with 16 bases between. This CDR3 is 16 amino acids long.

The sample holds a few counts of this clone. CDR3 bases: TGCGCCAGCAGTGAGCTGGGACAGGGGGCAGATACGCAGTATTTT. Protein: CASSELGQGADTQYF. V and J are TRBV10-2 and TRBJ2-3; 11 bases line up with TRBD1. The V and J ends lost 2 bases and 4 bases, in that order; junction bases with no gene match: 2. There are 15 residues in the CDR3. Germline V gene sequence: CDR1 WSHSY, CDR2 SAAADI.

V is TRBV20-1 and J is TRBJ2-1; a weak D match, TRBD2 (6 bases). Trimming shortened V by 8 bases and J by 10 bases, and 15 bases separated the two germline ends. Germline V gene lookup returns CDR1 DFQATT and CDR2 SNEGSKA (reference sequence). The CDR3 loop spans 11 amino acids. Here the CDR3 reads CSRGTPGEQFF. The CDR3 nucleotides are TGCAGTCGCGGGACTCCTGGGGAGCAGTTCTTC.

The J gene is TRBJ2-5, the V gene TRBV6-6; TRBD2 agrees at 9 bases. V was clipped by 2 bases and J by 5 bases; unmatched bases: 3. Per germline, CDR1 MNHNY and CDR2 SVGAGI (reference sequence). This CDR3 region has 14 residues. The CDR3 sequence: CASSYVAGGETQYF. The CDR3 DNA is TGTGCCAGCAGTTACGTTGCGGGAGGGGAGACCCAGTACTTC.

The V call is TRBV7-9, the J call TRBJ1-3; D unresolved. The CDR3 contains 12 residues. The germline gives CDR1 SEHNR, CDR2 FQNEAQ (reference sequence). V was cut by 3 bases and J by 8 bases, with 8 bases left in between. The CDR3 DNA sequence: TGTGCCAGCAGCTTCAAAGTGGACACCATATATTTT. Its protein product is CASSFKVDTIYF. Filled out from reference TRBV7-9 and TRBJ1-3, the complete variable domain reads DTGVSQNPRHKITKRGQNVTFRCDPISEHNRLYWYRQTLGQGPEFLTYFQNEAQLEKSRLLSDRFSAERPKGSFSTLEIQRTEQGDSAMYLCASSFKVDTIYFGEGSWLTVV.

This chain's CDR3 is CAISSEGVMGSTEAFF. As DNA, the CDR3 is TGTGCCATCAGTTCAGAAGGGGTGATGGGGTCCACTGAAGCTTTCTTT. The gene calls are TRBV10-3 and TRBJ1-1, with D possibly matching TRBD1 (5 bases). The V and J ends lost 5 bases and 4 bases respectively, with 20 bases between them. Germline V lookup: CDR1 ENHRY, CDR2 SYGVKD. The CDR3 has 16 residues.

The V gene is TRBV6-5, the J gene TRBJ2-1; 9 bases line up with TRBD2. The CDR3 is 12 amino acids. With V trimmed by 11 bases and J by 4 bases, 3 bases remained unmatched. The germline CDR1 and CDR2 sequences are MNHEY and SVGAGI. The CDR3 region is CAASGTYNEQFF. The DNA for the CDR3 is TGTGCCGCTAGCGGGACTTACAATGAGCAGTTCTTC.

This clone was detected only a few times. This chain connects TRBV29-1 to TRBJ2-2, with TRBD2 matching over 9 bases. V lost 4 bases and J lost 0; bases outside the gene matches: 9. In germline, CDR1 is SQVTM, CDR2 ANQGSEA. The CDR3 totals 17 residues. The CDR3 is CSVGSAGGSANTGELFF. DNA of the CDR3: TGCAGCGTTGGTTCAGCGGGAGGATCCGCGAACACCGGGGAGCTGTTTTTT.